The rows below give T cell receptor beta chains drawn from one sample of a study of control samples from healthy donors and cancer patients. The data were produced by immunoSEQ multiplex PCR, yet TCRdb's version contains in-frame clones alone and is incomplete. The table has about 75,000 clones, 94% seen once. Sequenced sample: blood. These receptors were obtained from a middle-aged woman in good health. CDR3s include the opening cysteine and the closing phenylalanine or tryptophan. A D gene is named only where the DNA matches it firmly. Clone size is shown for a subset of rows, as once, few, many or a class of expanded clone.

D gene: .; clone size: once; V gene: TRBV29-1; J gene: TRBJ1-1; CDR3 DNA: TGCAGCGTTGCCGATATGAACACTGAAGCTTTCTTT; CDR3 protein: CSVADMNTEAFF
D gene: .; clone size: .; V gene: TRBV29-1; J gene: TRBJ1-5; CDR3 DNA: TGCAGCGTGAGAACAGGGAATCAGCCCCAGCATTTT; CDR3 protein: CSVRTGNQPQHF
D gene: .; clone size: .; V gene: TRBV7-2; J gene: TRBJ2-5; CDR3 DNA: TGTGCCAGCAACCAAGGGGGAGGGCCCCAAGAGACCCAGTACTTC; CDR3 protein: CASNQGGGPQETQYF
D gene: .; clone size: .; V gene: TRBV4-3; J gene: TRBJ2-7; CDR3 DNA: TGCGCCAGCAGCCAAGATAGGGGGTACGAGCAGTACTTC; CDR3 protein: CASSQDRGYEQYF
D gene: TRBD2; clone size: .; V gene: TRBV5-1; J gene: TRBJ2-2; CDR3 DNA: TGCGCCAGCAGCTTGCAAAGCGGGAGGGATATCGGGGAGCTGTTTTTT; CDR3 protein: CASSLQSGRDIGELFF
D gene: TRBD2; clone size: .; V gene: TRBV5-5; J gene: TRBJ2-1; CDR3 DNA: TGTGCCAGCAGCTTGACTAGCGGAGACAATGAGCAGTTCTTC; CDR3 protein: CASSLTSGDNEQFF
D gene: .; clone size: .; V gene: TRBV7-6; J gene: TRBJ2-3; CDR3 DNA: TGTGCCAGCAGCTTAGCGCCGGAGAGCACAGATACGCAGTATTTT; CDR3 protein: CASSLAPESTDTQYF
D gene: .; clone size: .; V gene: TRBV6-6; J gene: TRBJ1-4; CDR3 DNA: TGTGCCAGCAGTTCGGACCAGGTTCGTGAAAAACTGTTTTTT; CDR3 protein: CASSSDQVREKLFF
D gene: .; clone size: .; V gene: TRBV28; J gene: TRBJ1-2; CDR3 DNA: TGTGCCAGCACCCTGGCGGGGTACTATGGCTACACCTTC; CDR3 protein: CASTLAGYYGYTF
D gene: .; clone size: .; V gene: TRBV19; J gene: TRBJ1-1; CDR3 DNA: TGTGCCAGTAGTGCACAGAGTAACACTGAAGCTTTCTTT; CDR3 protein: CASSAQSNTEAFF
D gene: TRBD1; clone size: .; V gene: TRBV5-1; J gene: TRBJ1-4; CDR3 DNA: TGCGCCAGCAGCTTGGGATGGGGACAGGGTAATGAAAAACTGTTTTTT; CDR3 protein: CASSLGWGQGNEKLFF
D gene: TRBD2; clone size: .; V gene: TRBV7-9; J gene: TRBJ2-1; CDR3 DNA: TGTGCCAGCACCGAGACGGGAGGGAGCTACAATGAGCAGTTCTTC; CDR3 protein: CASTETGGSYNEQFF
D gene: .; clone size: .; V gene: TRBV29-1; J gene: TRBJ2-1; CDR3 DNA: TGCAGCGGATCCACCGGGACTGGGAGCTACAATGAGCAGTTCTTC; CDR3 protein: CSGSTGTGSYNEQFF
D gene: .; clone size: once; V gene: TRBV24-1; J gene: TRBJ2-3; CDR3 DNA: TGTGCCACCAGTGTCTCAGCAGATTTCACAGATACGCAGTATTTT; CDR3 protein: CATSVSADFTDTQYF
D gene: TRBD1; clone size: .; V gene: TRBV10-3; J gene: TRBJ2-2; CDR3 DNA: TGTGCCATCAAAGGGCAGGGGGACACCGGGGAGCTGTTTTTT; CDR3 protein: CAIKGQGDTGELFF
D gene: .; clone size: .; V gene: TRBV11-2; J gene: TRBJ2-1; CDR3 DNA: TGTGCCAGCAGCTTAGAGGACGGGAGACTCAATGAGCAGTTCTTC; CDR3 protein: CASSLEDGRLNEQFF
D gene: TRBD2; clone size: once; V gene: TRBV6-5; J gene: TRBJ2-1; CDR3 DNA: TGTGCCAGCAGTTTTCGGGGGGGCGAGGATGAGCAGTTCTTC; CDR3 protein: CASSFRGGEDEQFF
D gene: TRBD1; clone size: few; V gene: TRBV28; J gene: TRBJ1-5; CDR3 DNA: TGTGCCAGCAGCGACCCGGGACAGGGGACCTACAATCAGCCCCAGCATTTT; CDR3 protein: CASSDPGQGTYNQPQHF
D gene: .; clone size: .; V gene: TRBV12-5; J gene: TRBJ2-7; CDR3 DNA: TGTGCTAGTGGTCCTATTCTGTCGTTGATTTTC; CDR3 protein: CASGPILSLIF
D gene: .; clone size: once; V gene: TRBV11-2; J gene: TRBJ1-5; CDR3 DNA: TGTGCCAGCAGCTTAAGCAAGGGACCGGATGTCAATCAGCCCCAGCATTTT; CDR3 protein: CASSLSKGPDVNQPQHF
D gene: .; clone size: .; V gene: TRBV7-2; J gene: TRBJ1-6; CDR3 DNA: TGTGCCAGCAGCTTATCGGGGCGTGGATCACCCCTCCACTTT; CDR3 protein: CASSLSGRGSPLHF
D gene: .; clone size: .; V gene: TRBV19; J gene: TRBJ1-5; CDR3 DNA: TGTGCCAGTAGTATAGGGTCAGGGGATTATAGCAATCAGCCCCAGCATTTT; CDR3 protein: CASSIGSGDYSNQPQHF
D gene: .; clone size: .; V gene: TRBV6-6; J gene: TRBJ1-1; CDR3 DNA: TGTGCCAGCAGTTACTCGTCGGACAGAATGAACACTGAAGCTTTCTTT; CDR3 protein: CASSYSSDRMNTEAFF
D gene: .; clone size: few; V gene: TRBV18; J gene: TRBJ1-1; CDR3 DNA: TGTGCCAGCTCTCCCCTTGGCAGGAGACGTGAAGCTTTCTTT; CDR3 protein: CASSPLGRRREAFF
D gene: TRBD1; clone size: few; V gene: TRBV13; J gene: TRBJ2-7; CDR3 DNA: TGTGCCAGCAGCTCGGGGACAGCGAACGAGCAGTACTTC; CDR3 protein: CASSSGTANEQYF
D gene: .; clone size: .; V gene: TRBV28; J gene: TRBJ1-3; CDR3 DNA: TGTGCCAGCAGTTTGCTACAAGGAAACACCATATATTTT; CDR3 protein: CASSLLQGNTIYF
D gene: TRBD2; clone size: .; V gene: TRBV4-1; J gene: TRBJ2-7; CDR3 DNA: TGCGCCAGCAGTACTACCGGGACTAGGGCGTACGAGCAGTACTTC; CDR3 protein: CASSTTGTRAYEQYF
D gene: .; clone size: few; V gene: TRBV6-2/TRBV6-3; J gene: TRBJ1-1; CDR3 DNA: TGTGCCAGCAGTCCCGACTCGTCGGCTGAAGCTTTCTTT; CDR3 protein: CASSPDSSAEAFF
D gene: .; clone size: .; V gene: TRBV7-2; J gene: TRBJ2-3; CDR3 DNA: TGTGCCAGCAGCTTAGCTAGCGCTAGCACAGATACGCAGTATTTT; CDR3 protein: CASSLASASTDTQYF
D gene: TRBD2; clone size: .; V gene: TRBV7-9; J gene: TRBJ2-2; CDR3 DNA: TGTGCCAGCAGCTCCCGGGACGGGGGGTCCACCGGGGAGCTGTTTTTT; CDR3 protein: CASSSRDGGSTGELFF
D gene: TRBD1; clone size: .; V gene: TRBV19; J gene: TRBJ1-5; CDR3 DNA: TGTGCCAGTAAGGAGGGGGCGGCCGGGAATCAGCCCCAGCATTTT; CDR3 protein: CASKEGAAGNQPQHF
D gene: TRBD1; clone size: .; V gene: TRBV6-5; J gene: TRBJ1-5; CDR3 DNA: TGTGCCAGCAGGACGGGACAGGGGAGCGGACAGCCCCAGCATTTT; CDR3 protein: CASRTGQGSGQPQHF
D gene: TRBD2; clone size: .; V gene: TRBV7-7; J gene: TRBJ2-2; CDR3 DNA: TGTGCCAGCAGCTTAGGGCTAGCGGGAGCGACCGGGGAGCTGTTTTTT; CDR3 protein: CASSLGLAGATGELFF
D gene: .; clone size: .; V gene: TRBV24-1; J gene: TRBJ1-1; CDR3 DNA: TGTGCCACCAGTGATCGAGCAGGGCTCGTGGCTTTCTTT; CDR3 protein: CATSDRAGLVAFF
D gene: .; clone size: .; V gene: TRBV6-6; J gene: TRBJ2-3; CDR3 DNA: TGTGCCAGCAGTTTCTTTACTAGCAGGGCAGATACGCAGTATTTT; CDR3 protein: CASSFFTSRADTQYF
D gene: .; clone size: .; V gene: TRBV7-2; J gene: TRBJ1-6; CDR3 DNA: TGTGCCAGCAGCTTAGAAGGGTATTCACCCCTCCACTTT; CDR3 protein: CASSLEGYSPLHF
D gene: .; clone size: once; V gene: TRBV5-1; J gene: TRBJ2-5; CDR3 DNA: TGCGCCAGCAGCCCACAAGGCAGGGTTGGAGAGACCCAGTACTTC; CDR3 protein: CASSPQGRVGETQYF
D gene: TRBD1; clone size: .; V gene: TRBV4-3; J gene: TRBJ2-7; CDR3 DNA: TGCGCCAGCAGCCAAGATGGACAGGGAATCTACGAGCAGTACTTC; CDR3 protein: CASSQDGQGIYEQYF
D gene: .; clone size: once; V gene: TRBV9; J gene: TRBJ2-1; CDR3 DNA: TGTGCCAGCAGTCAAGATTTGGGTTTAGAGCAGTTCTTC; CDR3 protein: CASSQDLGLEQFF
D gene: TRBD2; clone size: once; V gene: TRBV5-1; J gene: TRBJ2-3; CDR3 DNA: TGCGCCAGCAGCATGGGACTAGTCTTCACAGATACGCAGTATTTT; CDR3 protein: CASSMGLVFTDTQYF
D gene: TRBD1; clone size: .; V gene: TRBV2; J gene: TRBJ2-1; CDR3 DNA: TGTGCCAGCAGTGATAGCGGGACAGGGGTATCGCAGTTCTTC; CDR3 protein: CASSDSGTGVSQFF
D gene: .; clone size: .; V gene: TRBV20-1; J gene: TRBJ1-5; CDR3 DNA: TGCAGTGCAACCAGGGTACAGCCCCAGCATTTT; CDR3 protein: CSATRVQPQHF
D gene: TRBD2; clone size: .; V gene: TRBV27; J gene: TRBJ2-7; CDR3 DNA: TGTGCCAGCAGTCCGCCCACTCTAGCGGGGGGGCACTACGAGCAGTACTTC; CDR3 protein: CASSPPTLAGGHYEQYF
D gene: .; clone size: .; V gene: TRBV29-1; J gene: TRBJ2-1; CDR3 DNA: TGCAGCGGGGGGCCGGGTGAGCAGTTCTTC; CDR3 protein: CSGGPGEQFF
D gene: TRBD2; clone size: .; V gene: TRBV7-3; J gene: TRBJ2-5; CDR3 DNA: TGTGCCAGCAGCTTAACGACACTAGCGGGGCAAGAGACCCAGTACTTC; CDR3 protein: CASSLTTLAGQETQYF
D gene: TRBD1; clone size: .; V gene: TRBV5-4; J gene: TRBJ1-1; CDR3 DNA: TGTGCCAGCAGCTTGGGAGGGAGGGACAGCGGCCTAGCTTTCTTT; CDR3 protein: CASSLGGRDSGLAFF
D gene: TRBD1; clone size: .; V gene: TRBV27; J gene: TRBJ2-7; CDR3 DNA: TGTGCCAGCAGTTTAACCCACCCGGGACAGAGTTACGAGCAGTACTTC; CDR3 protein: CASSLTHPGQSYEQYF
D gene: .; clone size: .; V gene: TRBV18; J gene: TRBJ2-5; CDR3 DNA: TGTGCCAGCTCACCACTAGGGGTACGGAGAGAGACCCAGTACTTC; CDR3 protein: CASSPLGVRRETQYF
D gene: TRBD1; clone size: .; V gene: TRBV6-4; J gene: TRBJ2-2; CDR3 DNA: TGTGCCAGCAGACAGGGGGCCCACACCGGGGAGCTGTTTTTT; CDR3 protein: CASRQGAHTGELFF
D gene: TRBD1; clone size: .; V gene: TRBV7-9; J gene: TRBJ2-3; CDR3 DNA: TGTGCCAGCAGCTTCCCTGGGACAGTTACAGATACGCAGTATTTT; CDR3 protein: CASSFPGTVTDTQYF
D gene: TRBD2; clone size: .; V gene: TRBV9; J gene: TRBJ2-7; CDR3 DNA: TGTGCCAGCAGCGTAGTGGCTAGCGGGCAGTACGAGCAGTACTTC; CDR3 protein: CASSVVASGQYEQYF
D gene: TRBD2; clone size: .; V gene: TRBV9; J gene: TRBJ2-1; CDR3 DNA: TGTGCCAGCAGCCCAGATGGGCTAGCGGAGGGTTACAATGAGCAGTTCTTC; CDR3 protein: CASSPDGLAEGYNEQFF
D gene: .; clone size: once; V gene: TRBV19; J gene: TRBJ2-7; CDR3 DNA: TGTGCCAGTAGTAAGGACGTGGGGTCCTACGAGCAGTACTTC; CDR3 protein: CASSKDVGSYEQYF
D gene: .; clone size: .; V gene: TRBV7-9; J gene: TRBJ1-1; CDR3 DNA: TGTGCCAGCCCCGGGTTGGTGGGCTCTGAAGCTTTCTTT; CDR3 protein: CASPGLVGSEAFF
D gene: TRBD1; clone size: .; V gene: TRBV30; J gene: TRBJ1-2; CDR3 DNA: TGTGCCTGGGGGACAGGGAATGGCTACACCTTC; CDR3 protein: CAWGTGNGYTF
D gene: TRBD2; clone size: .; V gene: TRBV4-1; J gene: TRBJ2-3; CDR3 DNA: TGCGCCAGCAGCCACCCCCCGGGACTACTATCAGATACGCAGTATTTT; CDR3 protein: CASSHPPGLLSDTQYF
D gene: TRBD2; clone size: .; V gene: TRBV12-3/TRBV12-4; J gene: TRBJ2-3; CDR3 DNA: TGTGTCATCCGGGGGGGCGGCACAGATACGCAGTATTTT; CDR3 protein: CVIRGGGTDTQYF
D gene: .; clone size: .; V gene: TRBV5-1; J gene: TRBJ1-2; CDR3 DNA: TGCGCCAGCAGCACCCCGACAGGTTTAGAGGGCTATGGCTACACCTTC; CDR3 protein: CASSTPTGLEGYGYTF
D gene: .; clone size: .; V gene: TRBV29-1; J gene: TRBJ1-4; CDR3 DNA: TGCAGCGTCGCCATAAGAGCTAATGAAAAACTGTTTTTT; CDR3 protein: CSVAIRANEKLFF